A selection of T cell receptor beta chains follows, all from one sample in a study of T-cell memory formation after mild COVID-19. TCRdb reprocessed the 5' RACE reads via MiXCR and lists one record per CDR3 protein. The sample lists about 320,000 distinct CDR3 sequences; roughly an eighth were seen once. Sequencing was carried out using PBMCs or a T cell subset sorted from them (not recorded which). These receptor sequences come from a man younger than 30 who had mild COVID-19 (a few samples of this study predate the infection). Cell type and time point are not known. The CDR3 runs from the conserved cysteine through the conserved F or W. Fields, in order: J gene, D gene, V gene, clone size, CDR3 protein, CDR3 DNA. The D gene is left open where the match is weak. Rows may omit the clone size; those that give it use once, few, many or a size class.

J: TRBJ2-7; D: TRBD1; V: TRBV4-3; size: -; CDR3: CASSPYRDSSYEQYF; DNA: TGCGCCAGCAGCCCCTACCGGGACAGCTCCTACGAGCAGTACTTC
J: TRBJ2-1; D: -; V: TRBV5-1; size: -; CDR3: CASSFLSEQFF; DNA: TGCGCCAGCAGCTTTTTATCAGAGCAGTTCTTC
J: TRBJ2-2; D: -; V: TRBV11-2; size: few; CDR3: CASSYHPELFF; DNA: TGTGCCAGCAGCTACCACCCAGAGCTGTTTTTT
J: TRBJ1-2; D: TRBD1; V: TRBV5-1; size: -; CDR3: CASSGQGFFNYGYTF; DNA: TGCGCCAGCAGCGGACAGGGGTTTTTTAACTATGGCTACACCTTC
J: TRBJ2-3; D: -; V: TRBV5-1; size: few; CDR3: CASSFPHRTDTQYF; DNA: TGCGCCAGCAGCTTTCCGCACAGGACAGATACGCAGTATTTT
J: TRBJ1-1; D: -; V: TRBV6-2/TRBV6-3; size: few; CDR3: CASSSPHPIAEAFF; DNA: TGTGCCAGCAGTTCTCCTCATCCGATCGCTGAAGCTTTCTTT
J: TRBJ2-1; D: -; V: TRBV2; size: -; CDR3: CASTSLVGRKQFF; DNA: TGTGCCAGCACTTCACTAGTGGGTAGGAAGCAGTTCTTC
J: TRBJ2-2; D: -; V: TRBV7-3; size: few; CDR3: CASSQEGANTGELFF; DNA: TGTGCCAGCAGCCAAGAGGGGGCGAACACCGGGGAGCTGTTTTTT
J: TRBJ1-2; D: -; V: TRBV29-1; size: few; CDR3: CSVEDGGTDYYGYTF; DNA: TGCAGCGTTGAAGATGGAGGGACGGACTACTATGGCTACACCTTC
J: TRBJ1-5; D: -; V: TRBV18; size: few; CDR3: CASSPGEGTQHF; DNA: TGTGCCAGCTCACCGGGGGAGGGGACCCAGCATTTT
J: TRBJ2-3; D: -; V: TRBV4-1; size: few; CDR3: CASSLADGPRTDTQYF; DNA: TGCGCCAGCAGCCTCGCAGACGGGCCTAGGACAGATACGCAGTATTTT
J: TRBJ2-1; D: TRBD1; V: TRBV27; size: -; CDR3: CASRATGAVSYNEQFF; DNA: TGTGCCAGCAGGGCGACAGGGGCCGTCTCCTACAATGAGCAGTTCTTC
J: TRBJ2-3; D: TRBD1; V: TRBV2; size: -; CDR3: CADRDRGFDTQYF; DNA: TGTGCCGACCGGGACAGGGGCTTTGATACGCAGTATTTT
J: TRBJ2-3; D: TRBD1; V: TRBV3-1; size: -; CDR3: CASSIRDRAHDTQYF; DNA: TGTGCCAGCAGCATACGGGACAGGGCGCACGATACGCAGTATTTT
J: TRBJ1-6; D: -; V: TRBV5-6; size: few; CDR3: CASWRRPDSPLHF; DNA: TGTGCCAGCTGGCGCAGGCCGGATTCACCCCTCCACTTT
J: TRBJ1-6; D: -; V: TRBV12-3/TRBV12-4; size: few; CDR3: CASSQNRVWSPLHF; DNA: TGTGCCAGCAGTCAAAACAGGGTTTGGTCACCCCTCCACTTT
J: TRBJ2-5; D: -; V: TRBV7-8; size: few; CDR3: CASIRTGRETQYF; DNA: TGTGCCAGCATCAGGACTGGGCGGGAGACCCAGTACTTC
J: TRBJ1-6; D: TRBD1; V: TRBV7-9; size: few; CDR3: CAIHRGGNSPLHF; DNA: TGTGCCATCCACAGGGGTGGAAATTCACCCCTCCACTTT
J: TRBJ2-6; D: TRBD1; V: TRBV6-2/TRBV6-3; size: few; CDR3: CASISLTGVSGANVLTF; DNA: TGTGCCAGCATAAGTCTAACAGGGGTCTCTGGGGCCAACGTCCTGACTTTC
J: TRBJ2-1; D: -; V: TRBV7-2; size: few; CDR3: CASLRENYNEQFF; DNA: TGTGCCAGCCTAAGGGAGAACTACAATGAGCAGTTCTTC
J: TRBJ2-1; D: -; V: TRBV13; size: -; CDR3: CASSSRASEQFF; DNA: TGTGCCAGCAGCTCTAGGGCAAGTGAGCAGTTCTTC
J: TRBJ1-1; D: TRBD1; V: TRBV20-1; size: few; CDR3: CSAPTRTGVNTEAFF; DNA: TGCAGTGCTCCCACAAGGACAGGCGTCAACACTGAAGCTTTCTTT
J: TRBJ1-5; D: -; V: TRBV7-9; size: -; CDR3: CASSLDWGGRSGQPQHF; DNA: TGTGCCAGCAGCCTAGACTGGGGGGGGCGCTCAGGCCAGCCCCAGCATTTT
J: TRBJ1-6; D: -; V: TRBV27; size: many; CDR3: CASTLRPTAGSPLHF; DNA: TGTGCCAGCACCCTTCGACCGACCGCCGGTTCACCCCTCCACTTT
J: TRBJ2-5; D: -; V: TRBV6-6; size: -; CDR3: CASSYSKQGPFQETQYF; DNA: TGTGCCAGCAGTTACTCGAAGCAGGGCCCCTTTCAAGAGACCCAGTACTTC
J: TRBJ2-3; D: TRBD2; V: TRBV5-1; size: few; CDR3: CASSTRSGGASDTQYF; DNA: TGCGCCAGCAGCACACGTAGCGGGGGGGCCTCAGATACGCAGTATTTT
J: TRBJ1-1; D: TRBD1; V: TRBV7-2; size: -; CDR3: CASSPGGTVFF; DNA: TGTGCCAGCAGCCCAGGGGGGACTGTTTTCTTT
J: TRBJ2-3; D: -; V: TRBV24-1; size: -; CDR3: CATSRGGGPTDTQYF; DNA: TGTGCCACCAGTCGAGGAGGCGGACCCACAGATACGCAGTATTTT
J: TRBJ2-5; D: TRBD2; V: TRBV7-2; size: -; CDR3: CASSAGLAGEETQYF; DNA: TGTGCCAGCAGCGCCGGACTAGCGGGGGAGGAGACCCAGTACTTC
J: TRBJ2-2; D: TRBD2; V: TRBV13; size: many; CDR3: CASSSGGNTGELFF; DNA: TGTGCCAGCAGTTCGGGGGGAAACACCGGGGAGCTGTTTTTT
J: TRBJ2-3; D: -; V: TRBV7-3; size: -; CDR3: CASSPEPGIRDTQYF; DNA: TGTGCCAGCAGCCCGGAGCCTGGGATTAGAGATACGCAGTATTTT
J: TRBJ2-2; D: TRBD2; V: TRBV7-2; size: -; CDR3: CASSSGLPGELFF; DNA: TGTGCCAGCAGCTCGGGACTACCCGGGGAGCTGTTTTTT
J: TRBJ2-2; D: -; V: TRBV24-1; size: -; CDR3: CATSDPGTGNGELFF; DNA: TGTGCCACCAGTGATCCAGGAACAGGGAACGGGGAGCTGTTTTTT
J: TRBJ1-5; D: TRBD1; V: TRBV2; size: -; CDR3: CASKGTGLVANQPQHF; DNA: TGTGCCAGCAAGGGGACAGGCCTTGTAGCCAATCAGCCCCAGCATTTT
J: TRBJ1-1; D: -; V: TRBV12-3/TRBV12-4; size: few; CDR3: CASRHEGRIEAFF; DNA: TGTGCCAGCAGACATGAGGGACGGATAGAAGCTTTCTTT
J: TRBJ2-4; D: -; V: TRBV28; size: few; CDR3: CASSLSSGNIQYF; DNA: TGTGCCAGCAGTTTGAGTTCGGGTAACATTCAGTACTTC
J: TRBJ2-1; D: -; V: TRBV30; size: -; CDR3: CACQDGSSYNEQFF; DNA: TGTGCCTGTCAGGACGGTAGCTCCTACAATGAGCAGTTCTTC
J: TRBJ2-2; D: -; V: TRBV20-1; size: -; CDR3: CSAKADVNTGELFF; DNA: TGCAGTGCTAAAGCGGACGTGAACACCGGGGAGCTGTTTTTT
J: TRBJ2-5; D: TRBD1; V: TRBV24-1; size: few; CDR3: CATSRLGTGRETQYF; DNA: TGTGCCACCTCCCGACTCGGGACAGGGAGAGAGACCCAGTACTTC
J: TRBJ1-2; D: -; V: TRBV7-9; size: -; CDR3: CASSLGQFYGYTF; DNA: TGTGCCAGCAGCTTAGGTCAGTTCTATGGCTACACCTTC
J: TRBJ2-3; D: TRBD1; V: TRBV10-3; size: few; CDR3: CAMGTGATDTQYF; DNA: TGTGCCATGGGGACAGGGGCCACAGATACGCAGTATTTT
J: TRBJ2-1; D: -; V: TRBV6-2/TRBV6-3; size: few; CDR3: CATQKTGLFYNEQFF; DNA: TGTGCCACCCAGAAAACAGGGTTGTTCTACAATGAGCAGTTCTTC
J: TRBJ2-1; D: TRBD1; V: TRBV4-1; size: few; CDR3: CASSQPGTGALGEQFF; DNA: TGCGCCAGCAGCCAACCTGGGACAGGGGCGCTCGGTGAGCAGTTCTTC
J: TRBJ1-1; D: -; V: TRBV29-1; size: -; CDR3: CSVVAQGNTEAFF; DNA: TGCAGCGTTGTGGCACAGGGGAACACTGAAGCTTTCTTT
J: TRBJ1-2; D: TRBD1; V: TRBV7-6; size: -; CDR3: CASSELTGTGAGYTF; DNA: TGTGCCAGCAGCGAGTTGACAGGGACAGGGGCTGGCTACACCTTC